The next 13 T cell receptor beta chains were all read from a single sample in a study of vaccination effects on CD4 cells after COVID-19. No antigen has been assigned to these receptors. ViraFEST expansion of antigen-specific CD4+ T cells with viral peptide pools preceded sequencing. The culture ran for 9 to 11 days, and then CD4+ T cells were isolated. Previously uninfected by SARS-CoV-2, the vaccine recipients also showed negative nucleocapsid antibodies. TCRdb keeps only in-frame clones here, not all; method: immunoSEQ multiplex PCR. The sample lists roughly 50,000 clones, 79% occurring once. This material consisted of CD4+ T cells from PBMCs cultured with HCoV-OC43 spike peptides, taken before COVID-19 vaccination. Sample subset: HCoV-OC43 spike overlapping peptide pool stimulation. The receptors originated from a human donor who received a COVID-19 vaccine.

The V gene is TRBV7-9, the J gene TRBJ2-5; 8 positions agree with TRBD2. The CDR3 has 15 amino acids. V shed 5 bases and J 2 bases; nucleotides not matched to a gene: 7. The germline V gene encodes CDR1 SEHNR and CDR2 FQNEAQ (reference sequence). The CDR3: CASSPRGGRQETQYF. Written as DNA, the CDR3 is TGTGCCAGCAGCCCCCGGGGGGGTAGACAAGAGACCCAGTACTTC.

The genes are TRBV7-7 and TRBJ2-1; 9 nucleotides line up with TRBD2. This CDR3 has 15 residues. V shed 5 bases, J shed 3 bases, and the junction held 5 bases outside the gene matches. Germline CDR1 reads SSHAT; CDR2 reads FNYEAQ (reference sequence). This CDR3 is CASSTGLADYNEQFF. CDR3 DNA: TGTGCCAGCAGCACGGGACTAGCAGACTACAATGAGCAGTTCTTC.

The rearrangement joins TRBV9 to TRBJ2-2; D is undetermined. Trimming stripped 0 bases from V and 6 bases from J, with 15 bases between. Germline V gene lookup returns CDR1 SGDLS and CDR2 YYNGEE. CDR3 length: 16 residues. The chain's CDR3 is CASSVESSNTAGELFF. The CDR3 DNA reads TGTGCCAGCAGCGTAGAGAGTAGCAATACGGCCGGGGAGCTGTTTTTT.

This sequence joins TRBV5-5 and TRBJ1-4; D uncertain. The CDR3 covers 14 residues. Trimming left V 5 bases short and J 0 bases short, with 8 bases between. Germline V gene sequence: CDR1 SGHKS, CDR2 YYEKEE (reference sequence). The CDR3 sequence is CASRPGATNEKLFF. Here the CDR3 DNA reads TGTGCCAGCAGGCCGGGCGCAACTAATGAAAAACTGTTTTTT.

This sequence joins TRBV14 and TRBJ2-4; perhaps TRBD1 as D (5 bases). CDR1 and CDR2 from the germline V gene are SGHDN and FVKESK. The CDR3 has 14 amino acids. V lost 4 bases and J lost 8, with 15 bases in between. The CDR3: CASSRYGATDIQYF. CDR3 DNA: TGTGCCAGCAGCCGCTATGGGGCCACGGACATTCAGTACTTC. The entire variable domain, with the rest obtained from reference TRBV14 and TRBJ2-4, is as follows: EAGVTQFPSHSVIEKGQTVTLRCDPISGHDNLYWYRRVMGKEIKFLLHFVKESKQDESGMPNNRFLAERTGGTYSTLKVQPAELEDSGVYFCASSRYGATDIQYFGAGTRLSVL.

The CDR3 reads CASSLGSAGSQPQHF. CDR3 coding DNA: TGTGCCAGCAGCTTAGGGTCAGCAGGGAGTCAGCCCCAGCATTTT. The chain employs TRBV7-2 and TRBJ1-5, with TRBD1 as a possible D gene (5 bases). The CDR3 length is 15 residues. Trimming cost V 1 base and J 6 bases, with 13 bases left between them. Germline V gene lookup returns CDR1 SGHTA and CDR2 FQGNSA.

The gene calls are TRBV29-1 and TRBJ2-5; D gene uncertain. Germline V gene data show CDR1 as SQVTM and CDR2 as ANQGSEA. The CDR3 consists of 13 residues. The V and J ends lost 8 bases and 5 bases respectively, with 18 bases between them. CDR3 DNA: TGCAGCACCGGGCCCACCAATGGGGAGACCCAGTACTTC. It codes for CSTGPTNGETQYF.

CDR3 sequence reads: CASSNSGGAEETQYF. In DNA form, the CDR3 reads TGCGCCAGCAGTAATAGCGGGGGGGCGGAAGAGACCCAGTACTTC. V and J are TRBV5-1 and TRBJ2-5, with 11 bases that match TRBD2. Losses at the gene ends were 5 bases for V and 3 bases for J; bases not matched to a gene: 6. CDR1 is SGHRS, CDR2 YFSETQ, per germline. CDR3 length: 15 residues.

The chain is built from TRBV7-2 and TRBJ2-2; D is ambiguous. CDR1 and CDR2 (germline): SGHTA, FQGNSA. Trimming removed 2 bases at V and 0 bases at J, with 10 bases between. The length of the CDR3 is 16 residues. The CDR3 is CASSLLPPTNTGELFF. The CDR3 DNA reads TGTGCCAGCAGCTTATTGCCACCAACGAACACCGGGGAGCTGTTTTTT.

The rearrangement joins TRBV30 to TRBJ1-3, with D perhaps TRBD1 (5 bases). Germline V gene data show CDR1 as GTSNPN and CDR2 as SVGIG (reference sequence). V was shortened by 2 bases and J by 0 bases, with 14 bases between the two germline ends. This CDR3 has 16 amino acids. This CDR3 is CAWSRIRGSSGNTIYF. CDR3 coding DNA: TGTGCCTGGAGTCGCATCCGGGGCTCCTCTGGAAACACCATATATTTT.

The chain couples TRBV24-1 to TRBJ2-7; TRBD2 might be the D (6 bases). CDR3 length equals 15 residues. Per the germline V gene, CDR1 is KGHDR and CDR2 is SFDVKD. Trimming shortened V by 4 bases and J by 1 base, and 13 bases separated the two germline ends. CDR3 protein: CATSERDWRSYEQYV. The CDR3 coding sequence is TGTGCCACCAGTGAACGGGACTGGAGGTCCTACGAGCAGTACGTC.

CDR3 protein: CASSYDRQQETQYF. The CDR3 DNA reads TGTGCCAGCAGCTACGACCGCCAACAAGAGACCCAGTACTTC. The chain links TRBV9 to TRBJ2-5; D is uncertain. Germline CDR1 and CDR2: SGDLS and YYNGEE. Trimming left V 4 bases short and J 2 bases short, with 12 bases between. This CDR3 region has 14 residues.

This chain uses TRBV6-1 with TRBJ2-3, with 8 bases that match TRBD2. Germline values: CDR1 MNHNS, CDR2 SASEGT. The CDR3 length is 16 residues. The trim removed 3 bases at V and 9 bases at J, leaving 14 bases unmatched. DNA of the CDR3: TGTGCCAGCAGTGATCAGGGACTAGTAATATCCAGAACGCAGTATTTT. This translates into CASSDQGLVISRTQYF.